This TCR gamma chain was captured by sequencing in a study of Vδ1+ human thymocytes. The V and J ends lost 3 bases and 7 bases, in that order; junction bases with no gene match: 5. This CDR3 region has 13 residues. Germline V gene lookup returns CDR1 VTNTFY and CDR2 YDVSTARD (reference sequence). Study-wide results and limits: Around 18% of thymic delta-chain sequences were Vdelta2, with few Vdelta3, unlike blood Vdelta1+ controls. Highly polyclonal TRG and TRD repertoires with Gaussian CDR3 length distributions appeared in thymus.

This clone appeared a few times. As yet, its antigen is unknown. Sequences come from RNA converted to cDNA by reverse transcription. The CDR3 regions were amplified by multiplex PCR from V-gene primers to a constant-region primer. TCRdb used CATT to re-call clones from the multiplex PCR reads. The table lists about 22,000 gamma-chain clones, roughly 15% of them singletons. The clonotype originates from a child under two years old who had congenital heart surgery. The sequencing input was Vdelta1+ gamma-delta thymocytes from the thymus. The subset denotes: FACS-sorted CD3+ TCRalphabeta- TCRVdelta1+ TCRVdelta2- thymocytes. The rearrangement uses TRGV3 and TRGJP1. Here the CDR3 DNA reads TGTGCCACCTGGGACCCATTTGGTTGGTTCAAGATATTT. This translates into CATWDPFGWFKIF.